The 9 T cell receptor beta chains presented below share a single source sample, sequenced in a study of T cell responses to AZD1222 COVID-19 vaccine. The method was immunoSEQ multiplex PCR; TCRdb's version includes in-frame clones alone and lacks a portion of them. The table records approximately 220,000 clones, about 92% of them present only once. The sequences come from peripheral blood, collected on day 0 of MenACWY control vaccination. The receptors were gathered from an adult in good health.

This sequence joins TRBV12-3 or TRBV12-4 and TRBJ2-1, with D tentatively TRBD1 (5 bases). This CDR3 has 12 residues. The V end was cut by 5 bases, the J end by 6 bases, with 8 bases between. CDR3 protein: CASSPTANEQFF. CDR3 nucleotide sequence: TGTGCCAGCAGTCCGACAGCCAATGAGCAGTTCTTC.

CDR3 sequence reads: CASRTGRGTEAFF. CDR3 DNA: TGTGCCAGCCGCACCGGGAGGGGGACTGAAGCTTTCTTT. The gene calls are TRBV7-2 and TRBJ1-1, with a tentative D call TRBD1 (6 bases). CDR3 length: 13 residues. Trimming took 8 bases from V and 5 from J, leaving 15 bases between them. Germline V CDR1 and CDR2: SGHTA, FQGNSA.

The J gene is TRBJ2-5, the V gene TRBV19, with D possibly matching TRBD2 (5 bases). Germline V gene sequence: CDR1 LNHDA, CDR2 SQIVND (reference sequence). The V end was cut by 3 bases, the J end by 5 bases, with 13 bases between. The CDR3 extends over 14 amino acids. The CDR3 reads CASSMPGSRETQYF. CDR3 coding DNA: TGTGCCAGTAGTATGCCGGGAAGTAGGGAGACCCAGTACTTC.

The chain joins TRBV5-1 to TRBJ1-5; no clear D gene. Germline values: CDR1 SGHRS, CDR2 YFSETQ. The CDR3 extends over 15 amino acids. V gave up 0 bases and J gave up 4 bases, with 11 bases separating them. CDR3 nucleotides: TGCGCCAGCAGCTTGGGAGCAGGCCAGAATCAGCCCCAGCATTTT. This encodes CASSLGAGQNQPQHF.

The chain employs TRBV25-1 and TRBJ1-2, with no clear D. Looked up from germline, CDR1 is MGHDK and CDR2 is SYGVNS. The CDR3 extends over 15 amino acids. Trimming left V 3 bases short and J 2 bases short, with 13 bases between. In DNA, the CDR3 is TGTGCCAGCAGTGATCCCGCGGGCCACAACTATGGCTACACCTTC. As protein: CASSDPAGHNYGYTF.

V and J are TRBV6-2 or TRBV6-3 and TRBJ2-3; D may be TRBD2 (5 bases). The CDR3 sequence is 12 residues long. In germline, CDR1 is MNHEY, CDR2 SVGEGT. V lost 4 bases and J lost 8, with 10 bases in between. CDR3 DNA sequence: TGTGCCAGCAGTTTGGACTTGGGTACGCAGTATTTT. Translating gives CASSLDLGTQYF.

J is TRBJ1-2 and V is TRBV29-1; D gene uncertain. CDR1 and CDR2 from the germline V gene are SQVTM and ANQGSEA. The CDR3 runs 12 residues. V lost 7 bases and J lost 4, with 13 bases in between. CDR3 residues: CSALRSGYGYTF. CDR3 coding DNA: TGCAGCGCGCTCAGGAGTGGCTATGGCTACACCTTC. Combining the CDR3 with reference TRBV29-1 and TRBJ1-2 gives the whole variable domain SAVISQKPSRDICQRGTSLTIQCQVDSQVTMMFWYRQQPGQSLTLIATANQGSEATYESGFVIDKFPISRPNLTFSTLTVSNMSPEDSSIYLCSALRSGYGYTFGSGTRLTVV.

In this sample, this clone turned up a few times. This chain uses TRBV27 with TRBJ1-1; 7 nucleotides align to TRBD1. The CDR3 extends over 15 amino acids. The germline V gene has CDR1 MNHEY and CDR2 SMNVEV (reference sequence). With V trimmed by 5 bases and J by 5 bases, 11 bases remained unmatched. The CDR3 DNA sequence: TGTGCCAGCAGTATGGACAGGCCTCCTCAAACTGAAGCTTTCTTT. This sequence encodes CASSMDRPPQTEAFF.

The rearrangement links TRBV3-1 (or the pseudogene TRBV3-2) to TRBJ2-5; TRBD1 might be the D (6 bases). Trimming left V 6 bases short and J 4 bases short, with 15 bases between. This CDR3 is built from 14 residues. Germline V gene data show CDR1 as LGHDT and CDR2 as YNNKEL (reference sequence). The CDR3 is CASRPGTRTETQYF. The CDR3 nucleotides read TGTGCCAGCAGACCCGGGACACGAACAGAGACCCAGTACTTC.